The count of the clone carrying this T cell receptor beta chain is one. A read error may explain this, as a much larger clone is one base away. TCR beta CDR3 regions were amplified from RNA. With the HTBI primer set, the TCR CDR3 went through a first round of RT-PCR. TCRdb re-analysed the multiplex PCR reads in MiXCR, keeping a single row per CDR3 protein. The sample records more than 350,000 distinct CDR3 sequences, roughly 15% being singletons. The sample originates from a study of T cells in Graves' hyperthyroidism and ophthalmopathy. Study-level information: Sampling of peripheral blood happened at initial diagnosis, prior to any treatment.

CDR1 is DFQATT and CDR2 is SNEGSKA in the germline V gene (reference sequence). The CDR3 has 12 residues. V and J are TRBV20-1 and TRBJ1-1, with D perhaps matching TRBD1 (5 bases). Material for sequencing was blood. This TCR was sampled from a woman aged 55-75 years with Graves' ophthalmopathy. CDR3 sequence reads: CIASTGFTEAFF. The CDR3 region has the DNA TGCATTGCTAGTACAGGTTTCACTGAAGCTTTCTTT.